The present entry profiles one TCR beta chain with its context. This entry belongs to a study of T cell changes during pregnancy in multiple sclerosis. Libraries were prepared by immunoSEQ multiplex PCR; TCRdb keeps only in-frame clonotypes and omits some of them. The sample contains around 70,000 clones, roughly nine tenths of which appear only once. Trimming stripped 1 base from V and 7 bases from J, with 11 bases between. Per the germline V gene, CDR1 is SGHAT and CDR2 is FQNNGV. This CDR3 region has 13 residues. The origin of this receptor is a female donor with multiple sclerosis, enrolled in a pregnancy study. Here the sequenced sample was peripheral blood, taken in the second trimester of pregnancy. This rearrangement joins TRBV11-2 to TRBJ2-7; perhaps TRBD1 as D (6 bases). The CDR3 DNA sequence: TGTGCCAGCAGCTTAGGTCTCACAGGGGAGCAGTACTTC. This sequence encodes CASSLGLTGEQYF.